This is a list of T cell receptor beta chains from one sample in a study of primary melanoma T cells and metastatic recurrence. TCRdb's table, derived via immunoSEQ multiplex PCR, lists solely in-frame clones and lacks some. The sample lists fewer than 650 clones, about 90% occurring once. The sample consisted of melanoma tumor tissue. The origin of the receptors is a human donor with melanoma. CDR3s include the opening cysteine and the closing phenylalanine or tryptophan. D genes are given only for firm matches. Only some rows state a clone size, as once, few, many or a class for expanded clones.

>TRBJ2-1|-|-|TRBV19
TGTGCCAGTAGTATATCGTCGGGGGACTACAATGAGCAGTTCTTC
CASSISSGDYNEQFF
>TRBJ2-7|TRBD2|-|TRBV6-8
TGTGCCAGCCGGGGGGGAACCTACGAGCAGTACTTC
CASRGGTYEQYF
>TRBJ1-4|-|-|TRBV25-1
TGTGCCAGCAGTCCCACAGGGAATGAAAAACTGTTTTTT
CASSPTGNEKLFF
>TRBJ1-1|TRBD1|few|TRBV11-3
TGTGCCAGCAGCTCCCGGACAGGGGGAGTTGAGGCTTTCTTT
CASSSRTGGVEAFF
>TRBJ1-4|-|-|TRBV11-3
TGTGCCAGCAGCCGGAAACTTCCAACTAATGAAAAACTGTTTTTT
CASSRKLPTNEKLFF
>TRBJ1-5|-|once|TRBV6-1
TGTGCCAGCAGTGAAGCGCTTGTTGTACCCCAGCATTTT
CASSEALVVPQHF
>TRBJ2-5|-|-|TRBV11-3
TGTGCCAGCAGCTTAGACCCAGGGCGGCAAGAGACCCAGTACTTC
CASSLDPGRQETQYF
>TRBJ2-5|-|-|TRBV18
TGTGCCAGCTCACCACGTGGGGAGACCCAGTACTTC
CASSPRGETQYF
>TRBJ2-2|-|once|TRBV23-1
TGCGCCAGCAGCATCACAGGGACCGGGGAGCTGTTTTTT
CASSITGTGELFF
>TRBJ2-1|-|-|TRBV23-1
TGCGCCAGCAGCGGGGGATTGAGCTCCTACAATGAGCAGTTCTTC
CASSGGLSSYNEQFF
>TRBJ2-1|-|few|TRBV11-3
TGTGCCAGCAGCTTGGAAGGGTCGTCCTACAATGAGCAGTTCTTC
CASSLEGSSYNEQFF
>TRBJ2-2|TRBD1|-|TRBV23-1
TGCGCCAGCAGCCCCCGGACAGGGCTCGACACCGGGGAGCTGTTTTTT
CASSPRTGLDTGELFF
>TRBJ1-5|-|-|TRBV11-3
TGTGCCAGCAGCGGGGGGGCAGGGACCCAGCCCCAGCATTTT
CASSGGAGTQPQHF
>TRBJ2-1|-|-|TRBV28
TGTGCCAGCGGTTCTGAAGGACCCTACAATGAGCAGTTCTTC
CASGSEGPYNEQFF
>TRBJ2-5|TRBD2|-|TRBV11-1
TGTGCCAGCAGCCTTAGCGGGGGGGCGGAGACCCAGTACTTC
CASSLSGGAETQYF
>TRBJ1-1|-|-|TRBV11-3
TGTGCCAGCAGCTTGTGGGACTGGAACACTGAAGCTTTCTTT
CASSLWDWNTEAFF
>TRBJ1-1|-|-|TRBV18
TGTGCCAGCTCACCACCGGGAGGGCGGGTAACTGAAGCTTTCTTT
CASSPPGGRVTEAFF
>TRBJ2-5|-|-|TRBV11-3
TGTGCCAGCAGCTTGTGGCCTAGCCCCCAAGAGACCCAGTACTTC
CASSLWPSPQETQYF
>TRBJ1-5|-|-|TRBV6-8
TGTGCCAGCAGCCACGGTCGGATGAATCAGCCCCAGCATTTT
CASSHGRMNQPQHF
>TRBJ1-5|TRBD1|-|TRBV6-8
TGTGCCAGCAGTCCGATAACAGGGGGCGCGGGTCAGCCCCAGCATTTT
CASSPITGGAGQPQHF
>TRBJ2-3|TRBD2|-|TRBV11-3
TGTGCCAGCAGCTCAGGACTAGGGAGAATACGCACAGATACGCAGTATTTT
CASSSGLGRIRTDTQYF
>TRBJ1-2|-|-|TRBV15
TGTGCCACCAGCAGAGATCAGGGAGCCAGGGGAGGGGATGGCTACACCTTC
CATSRDQGARGGDGYTF
>TRBJ2-1|-|once|TRBV7-6
TGTGCCAGCAGCTTAATAGGAGCGAGCAATGAGCAGTTCTTC
CASSLIGASNEQFF
>TRBJ2-1|-|-|TRBV19
TGTGCCAGTAGTATTGCGGTCATCTCCTACAATGAGCAGTTCTTC
CASSIAVISYNEQFF
>TRBJ1-1|-|-|TRBV30
TGTGCCTGGACGACCCGGGGGTACACTGAAGCTTTCTTT
CAWTTRGYTEAFF
>TRBJ1-1|-|-|TRBV29-1
TGCAGCGTACAGGGATGGGGCACTGAAGCTTTCTTT
CSVQGWGTEAFF
>TRBJ2-3|-|-|TRBV11-3
TGTGCCAGCAGCTGGGGGACCTCTCTCACAGATACGCAGTATTTT
CASSWGTSLTDTQYF